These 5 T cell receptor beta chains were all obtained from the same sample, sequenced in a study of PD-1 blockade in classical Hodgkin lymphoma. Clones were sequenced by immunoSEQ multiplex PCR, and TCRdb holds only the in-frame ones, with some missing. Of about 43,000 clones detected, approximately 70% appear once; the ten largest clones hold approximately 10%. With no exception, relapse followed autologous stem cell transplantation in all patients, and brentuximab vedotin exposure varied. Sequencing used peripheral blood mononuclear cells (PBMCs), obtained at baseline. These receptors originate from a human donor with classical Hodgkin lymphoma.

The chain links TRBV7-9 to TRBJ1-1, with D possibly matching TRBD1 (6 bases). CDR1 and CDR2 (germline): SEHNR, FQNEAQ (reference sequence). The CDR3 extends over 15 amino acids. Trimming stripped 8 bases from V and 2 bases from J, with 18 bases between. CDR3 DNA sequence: TGTGCCAGCGGCCAAGGGGGGGGGTTTAACACTGAAGCTTTCTTT. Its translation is CASGQGGGFNTEAFF.

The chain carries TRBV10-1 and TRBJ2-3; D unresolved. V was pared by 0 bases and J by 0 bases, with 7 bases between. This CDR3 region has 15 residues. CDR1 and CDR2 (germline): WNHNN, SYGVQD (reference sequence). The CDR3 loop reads CASSESGSSTDTQYF. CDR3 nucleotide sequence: TGCGCCAGCAGTGAGTCGGGTAGTAGCACAGATACGCAGTATTTT.

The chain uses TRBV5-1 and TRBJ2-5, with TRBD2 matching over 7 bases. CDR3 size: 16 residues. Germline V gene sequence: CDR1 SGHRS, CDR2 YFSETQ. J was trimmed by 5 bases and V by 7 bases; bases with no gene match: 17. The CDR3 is CASGPSGSGPRETQYF. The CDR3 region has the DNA TGCGCCAGCGGACCAAGTGGTAGCGGGCCTCGGGAGACCCAGTACTTC. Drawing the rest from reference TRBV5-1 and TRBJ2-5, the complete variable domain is KAGVTQTPRYLIKTRGQQVTLSCSPISGHRSVSWYQQTPGQGLQFLFEYFSETQRNKGNFPGRFSGRQFSNSRSEMNVSTLELGDSALYLCASGPSGSGPRETQYFGPGTRLLVL.

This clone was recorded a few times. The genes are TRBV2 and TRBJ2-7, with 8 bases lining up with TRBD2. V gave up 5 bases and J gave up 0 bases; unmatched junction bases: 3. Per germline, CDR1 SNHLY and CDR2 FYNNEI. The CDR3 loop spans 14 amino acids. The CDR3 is CASSSGGSSYEQYF. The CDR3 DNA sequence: TGTGCCAGCAGTAGCGGGGGCAGCTCCTACGAGCAGTACTTC.

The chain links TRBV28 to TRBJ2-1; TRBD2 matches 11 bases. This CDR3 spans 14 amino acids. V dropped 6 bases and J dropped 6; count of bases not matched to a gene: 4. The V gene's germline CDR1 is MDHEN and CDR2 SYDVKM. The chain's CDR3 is CASSFGTSGNEQFF. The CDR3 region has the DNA TGTGCCAGCAGCTTCGGGACTAGCGGCAATGAGCAGTTCTTC.